This is a list of T cell receptor beta chains from one sample in a study of T-cell reconstitution after alpha-beta-depleted transplantation in children. TCRdb used MiXCR to reprocess the PCR reads, holding one entry per CDR3 protein. The sample has under 100,000 distinct CDR3 sequences, around 16% seen once. The source material was PBMCs, mostly from graft donor cells, sampled 180 days after TCRalphabeta/CD19-depleted stem cell transplant. The receptors here all came from a male patient between 2 and 10 years old who had a stem cell transplant for acute lymphoblastic leukemia, so the T cells may come from the graft donor. The CDR3 runs from the conserved cysteine through the conserved F or W. Fields, in order: CDR3 DNA, CDR3 protein, clone size, V gene, J gene, D gene. The D gene is left open where the match is weak. Size is omitted from some rows. Given values are once, few, many or a class for expanded clones.

TGTGCCATCAGTCTCCTTGGGGACCGGAATGAGCAGTTCTTC	CAISLLGDRNEQFF	few	TRBV10-3	TRBJ2-1	.
TGTGCCAGCAGCCGGCAATGGGGGGGGGCAAGCACAGATACGCAGTATTTT	CASSRQWGGASTDTQYF	few	TRBV7-2	TRBJ2-3	.
TGTGCCAGCAGCGTAGGGACTAGCGGGGTGGGGTTCTACAATGAGCAGTTCTTC	CASSVGTSGVGFYNEQFF	few	TRBV9	TRBJ2-1	TRBD2
TGCGCCAGCAGTGGGACGACAGGGGCTAATGAAAAACTGTTTTTT	CASSGTTGANEKLFF	.	TRBV10-1	TRBJ1-4	TRBD1
TGTGCCAGCAGCGTAGCGGCAGCGTACAATGAGCAGTTCTTC	CASSVAAAYNEQFF	many	TRBV9	TRBJ2-1	.
TGCGCCAGCAGCTGGGCTGGAGGAAACACTGAAGCTTTCTTT	CASSWAGGNTEAFF	.	TRBV5-1	TRBJ1-1	.
TGTGCCATCAGTGAGTCGGGGACAGGGACCACCGGGGAGCTGTTTTTT	CAISESGTGTTGELFF	.	TRBV10-3	TRBJ2-2	TRBD1
TGTGCCAGCCTATTGGCGGCCGGGGAGCTGTTTTTT	CASLLAAGELFF	.	TRBV12-3/TRBV12-4	TRBJ2-2	.
TGTGCCAGCAGTTTAGTGTGGTGGTTCGGGGGACAGGGGTTAAACAATGAGCAGTTCTTC	CASSLVWWFGGQGLNNEQFF	few	TRBV12-3/TRBV12-4	TRBJ2-1	TRBD1
TGTGCCAGCAGTTTAGCGTTACAGGGGGACGGGGAGACCCAGTACTTC	CASSLALQGDGETQYF	.	TRBV12-3/TRBV12-4	TRBJ2-5	TRBD1
TGTGCCAGCAGTCCGGGGAGGGACAATGAGCAGTTCTTC	CASSPGRDNEQFF	medium-sized	TRBV27	TRBJ2-1	TRBD2